The clone carrying this T cell receptor beta chain has ten or more counts. This entry comes from a study of T cells in Graves' hyperthyroidism and ophthalmopathy. Duration under 3 months, a NOSPECS grade of at least 4, and a Clinical Activity Score of at least 3 characterized the ophthalmopathy patients. Used for diagnoses were clinical symptoms, serum thyroxine and TRAb, thyroid ultrasound and orbital computed tomography. Amplification yielded TCR beta CDR3 regions, with RNA transcripts as the source. An initial round of RT-PCR targeting the TCR CDR3 relied on the HTBI primer set. TCRdb redid the calling of the multiplex PCR reads with MiXCR, one entry per CDR3 protein. This sample carries 300,000 to 400,000 distinct CDR3 sequences, 14% of them seen once, and the ten largest clones take around 20%. The germline CDR1 and CDR2 sequences are MNHEY and SVGAGI. The CDR3 extends over 17 amino acids. V lost 2 bases and J lost 0, with 16 bases in between.

This sequence originates from a woman aged 30 to 39 with Graves' ophthalmopathy. This chain links TRBV6-5 with TRBJ1-1; D is uncertain. Sequenced sample: blood. The CDR3 protein is CASSYRSRVIMNTEAFF. In DNA form, the CDR3 reads TGTGCCAGCAGTTACAGGTCAAGGGTTATCATGAACACTGAAGCTTTCTTT.